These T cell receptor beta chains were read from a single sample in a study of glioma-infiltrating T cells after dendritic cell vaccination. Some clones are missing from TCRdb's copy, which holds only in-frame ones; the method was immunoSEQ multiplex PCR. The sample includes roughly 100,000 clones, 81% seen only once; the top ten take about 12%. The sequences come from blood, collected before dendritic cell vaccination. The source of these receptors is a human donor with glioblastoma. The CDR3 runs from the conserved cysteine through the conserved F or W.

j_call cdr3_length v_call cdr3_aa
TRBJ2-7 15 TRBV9 CASSPLAGGGDEQYF
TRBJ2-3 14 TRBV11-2 CASSLDGQTDTQYF
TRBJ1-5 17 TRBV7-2 CASSLAWTRYSNQPQHF
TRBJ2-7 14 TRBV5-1 CASSFGTGGYEQYF
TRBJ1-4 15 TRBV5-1 CASSLAAATNEKLFF
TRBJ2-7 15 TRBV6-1 CASRASGVGPYEQYF
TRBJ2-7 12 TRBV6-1 CASTTGNYEQYF
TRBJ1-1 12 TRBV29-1 CSDGLMNTEAFF
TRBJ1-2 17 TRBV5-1 CASSLVGEGTTNYGYTF
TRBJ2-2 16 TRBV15 CATSRDMELNPGELFF
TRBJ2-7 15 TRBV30 CAWRAGTTALYEQYF
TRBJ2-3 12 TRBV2 CASSQLAGVQYF
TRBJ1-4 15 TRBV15 CATSQNRAGAEKLFF
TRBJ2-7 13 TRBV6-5 CASSQSGTYEQYF
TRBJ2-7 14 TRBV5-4 CASSSGTGVGEQYF
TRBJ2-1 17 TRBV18 CASSPRTSGDPYNEQFF
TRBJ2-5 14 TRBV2 CASTLDKPEETQYF
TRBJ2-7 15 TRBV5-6 CASSLASGGYYEQYF
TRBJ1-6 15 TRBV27 CASSDRDFYNSPLHF
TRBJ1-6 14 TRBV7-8 CASALGQGGSPLHF
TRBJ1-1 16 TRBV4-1 CASSTQPGQRNTEAFF
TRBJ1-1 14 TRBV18 CASSPRQGNTEAFF
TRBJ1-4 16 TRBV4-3 CASSRGWAGTNEKLFF
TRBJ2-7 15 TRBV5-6 CASSLVGQAIYEQYF
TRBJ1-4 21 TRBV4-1 CASSQESLGVLAEKTNEKLFF
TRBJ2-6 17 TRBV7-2 CASNAPGAFSGANVLTF
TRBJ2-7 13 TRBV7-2 CASARSSSYEQYF
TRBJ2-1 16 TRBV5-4 CASTTLAGSSYNEQFF
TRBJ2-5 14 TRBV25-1 CASSDYGSGETQYF
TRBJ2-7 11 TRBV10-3 CAPTGSYEQYF
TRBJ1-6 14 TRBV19 CASKGDPFASPLHF
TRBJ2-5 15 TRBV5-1 CASSLEAGGGETQYF
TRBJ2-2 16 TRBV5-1 CASSSRGGQAVGELFF
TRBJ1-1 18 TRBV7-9 CASSAGFRGPWMNTEAFF
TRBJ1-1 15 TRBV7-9 CASSFGQGANGEAFF
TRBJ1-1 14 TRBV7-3 CASSLIPMNTEAFF
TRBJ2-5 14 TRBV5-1 CASSPSPPGETQYF
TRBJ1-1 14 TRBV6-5 CASSVDYRETEAFF
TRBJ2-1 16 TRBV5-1 CASSVPGLAGDNEQFF
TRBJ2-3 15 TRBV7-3 CASSLMGAPTDTQYF
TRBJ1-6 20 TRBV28 CASSSNRWQGARGGNSPLHF
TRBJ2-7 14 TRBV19 CASSISQVSYEQYF
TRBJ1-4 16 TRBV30 CAWSGIDTGTNEKLFF